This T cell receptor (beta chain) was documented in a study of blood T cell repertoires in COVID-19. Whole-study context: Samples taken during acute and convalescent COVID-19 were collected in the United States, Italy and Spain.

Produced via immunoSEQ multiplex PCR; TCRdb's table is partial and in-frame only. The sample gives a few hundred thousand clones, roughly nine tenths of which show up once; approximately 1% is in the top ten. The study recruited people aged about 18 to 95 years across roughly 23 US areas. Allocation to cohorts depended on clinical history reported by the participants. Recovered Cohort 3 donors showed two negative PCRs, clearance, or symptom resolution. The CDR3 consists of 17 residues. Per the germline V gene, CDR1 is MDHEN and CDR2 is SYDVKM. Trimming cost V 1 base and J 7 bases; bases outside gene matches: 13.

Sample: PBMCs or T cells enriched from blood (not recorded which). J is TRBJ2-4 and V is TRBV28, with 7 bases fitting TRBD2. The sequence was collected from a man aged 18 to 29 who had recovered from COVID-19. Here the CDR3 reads CASSLSGVGRARNIQYF. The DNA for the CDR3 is TGTGCCAGCAGTTTATCGGGGGTGGGGAGGGCGCGTAACATTCAGTACTTC.